This T cell receptor (beta chain) was captured in a study of cytomegalovirus exposure and HLA in healthy donors. Study outcomes and limitations: Apparent HLA restriction characterized most CMV-associated TCR beta chains in a later analysis. What TCR beta sequences reportedly achieved was accurate prediction of HLA-A and HLA-B alleles in most subjects. Presence/absence results assume similar sequencing depth per donor, which may not hold. Most of the TCR beta V segments (in an earlier analysis) were productive either about 87% or about 30% of the time.

Looked up from germline, CDR1 is SGHTA and CDR2 is FQGNSA. The CDR3 consists of 16 residues. Primers included in the PCR were 60 Vbeta and 13 Jbeta primers. Only in-frame clones appear in the TCRdb table, and some are missing; sequencing was by immunoSEQ multiplex PCR. The repertoire table contains 150,000 to 250,000 clones. As regards this clone: Its target is not known.

This receptor was identified in a boy younger than 18 in good health and CMV-seronegative. Sequencing was carried out using PBMCs. This chain connects TRBV7-2 to TRBJ2-5; 11 bases map to TRBD2. The J call could be wrong; TRBJ2-7 is a better fit for the DNA end. The CDR3 loop reads CASSLQLAGASYEQYF. In DNA, the CDR3 is TGTGCCAGCAGCTTACAACTAGCGGGGGCATCCTACGAGCAGTACTTC.